Listed below are T cell receptor beta chains from one sample, sequenced in a study of T cells in Graves' hyperthyroidism and ophthalmopathy. TCRdb re-analysed the multiplex PCR reads in MiXCR, keeping a single row per CDR3 protein. The table shows 460,000 or so distinct CDR3 sequences, with approximately 14% occurring only once. Input material: blood. The receptors originated from a woman under 30 with Graves' hyperthyroidism. CDR3s include the opening cysteine and the closing phenylalanine or tryptophan. The D gene is left open where the match is weak. Size values are once, few and many counts, or a class for expanded clones, and some rows have none.

abundance: -; j_gene: TRBJ2-3; v_gene: TRBV24-1; d_gene: TRBD1; CDR3aa: CATSDGDRASTDTQYF; CDR3nt: TGTGCCACCAGTGATGGGGACAGGGCTAGCACAGATACGCAGTATTTT
abundance: many; j_gene: TRBJ2-5; v_gene: TRBV29-1; d_gene: TRBD1; CDR3aa: CSGQGIEETQYF; CDR3nt: TGCAGCGGACAGGGCATCGAAGAGACCCAGTACTTC
abundance: few; j_gene: TRBJ2-5; v_gene: TRBV12-3/TRBV12-4; d_gene: -; CDR3aa: CASSFRGKTQYF; CDR3nt: TGTGCCAGCAGTTTCCGGGGAAAGACCCAGTACTTC
abundance: many; j_gene: TRBJ2-1; v_gene: TRBV15; d_gene: TRBD2; CDR3aa: CATSRDLGGGGPEQFF; CDR3nt: TGTGCCACCAGCAGAGATTTGGGAGGCGGGGGTCCTGAGCAGTTCTTC
abundance: -; j_gene: TRBJ2-5; v_gene: TRBV13; d_gene: TRBD2; CDR3aa: CASSFSGGVHETQYF; CDR3nt: TGTGCCAGCAGCTTTAGCGGGGGGGTACATGAGACCCAGTACTTC
abundance: -; j_gene: TRBJ1-2; v_gene: TRBV29-1; d_gene: -; CDR3aa: CSGGGYTF; CDR3nt: TGCAGCGGAGGTGGCTACACCTTC
abundance: few; j_gene: TRBJ2-1; v_gene: TRBV20-1; d_gene: -; CDR3aa: CSASMQRSSSYNEQFF; CDR3nt: TGCAGTGCTAGTATGCAGCGTTCGAGCTCCTACAATGAGCAGTTCTTC
abundance: few; j_gene: TRBJ1-2; v_gene: TRBV7-8; d_gene: -; CDR3aa: CASSLKSGQTHGYTF; CDR3nt: TGTGCCAGCAGCTTAAAGTCTGGGCAGACACATGGCTACACCTTC
abundance: many; j_gene: TRBJ1-4; v_gene: TRBV3-1; d_gene: -; CDR3aa: CASSPRTVNEKLFF; CDR3nt: TGTGCCAGCAGCCCCCGGACGGTTAATGAAAAACTGTTTTTT
abundance: many; j_gene: TRBJ1-1; v_gene: TRBV12-3/TRBV12-4; d_gene: TRBD1; CDR3aa: CASSDRDRALAEAFF; CDR3nt: TGTGCCAGCAGCGACCGGGACAGGGCTTTGGCTGAAGCTTTCTTT
abundance: many; j_gene: TRBJ2-1; v_gene: TRBV6-1; d_gene: -; CDR3aa: CASSEGRNNEQFF; CDR3nt: TGTGCCAGCAGTGAAGGTCGGAACAATGAGCAGTTCTTC
abundance: few; j_gene: TRBJ2-1; v_gene: TRBV6-1; d_gene: -; CDR3aa: CASSERGGGLAYEQFF; CDR3nt: TGTGCCAGCAGTGAAAGGGGGGGGGGGCTAGCGTATGAGCAGTTCTTC
abundance: -; j_gene: TRBJ1-2; v_gene: TRBV7-2; d_gene: -; CDR3aa: CASSPRQGRDGYTF; CDR3nt: TGTGCCAGCAGCCCCCGCCAGGGGCGCGATGGCTACACCTTC
abundance: -; j_gene: TRBJ2-7; v_gene: TRBV19; d_gene: TRBD1; CDR3aa: CATTGEGIREQYF; CDR3nt: TGTGCCACTACAGGGGAAGGGATTCGCGAGCAGTACTTC
abundance: many; j_gene: TRBJ1-1; v_gene: TRBV3-1; d_gene: TRBD1; CDR3aa: CASSQPARQGEAFF; CDR3nt: TGTGCCAGCAGCCAACCCGCCAGACAGGGTGAAGCTTTCTTT
abundance: many; j_gene: TRBJ2-1; v_gene: TRBV7-3; d_gene: TRBD1; CDR3aa: CASSQGANNEQFF; CDR3nt: TGTGCCAGCAGCCAGGGGGCAAACAATGAGCAGTTCTTC
abundance: many; j_gene: TRBJ2-5; v_gene: TRBV12-3/TRBV12-4; d_gene: -; CDR3aa: CASSFGHTSQETQYF; CDR3nt: TGTGCCAGCAGTTTCGGTCATACAAGCCAAGAGACCCAGTACTTC
abundance: -; j_gene: TRBJ2-3; v_gene: TRBV5-8; d_gene: TRBD2; CDR3aa: CASSFWGGTDTQYF; CDR3nt: TGTGCCAGCAGCTTTTGGGGGGGAACAGATACGCAGTATTTT
abundance: -; j_gene: TRBJ1-1; v_gene: TRBV2; d_gene: -; CDR3aa: CASSAGSRTGAFF; CDR3nt: TGTGCCAGCAGTGCCGGGTCTAGGACTGGAGCTTTCTTT
abundance: many; j_gene: TRBJ1-2; v_gene: TRBV27; d_gene: -; CDR3aa: CASRSGVTGYTF; CDR3nt: TGTGCCAGCAGGTCCGGGGTGACTGGCTACACCTTC
abundance: many; j_gene: TRBJ2-1; v_gene: TRBV6-1; d_gene: -; CDR3aa: CAIRPAGQSYNEQFF; CDR3nt: TGTGCCATCAGACCAGCGGGACAGTCCTACAATGAGCAGTTCTTC
abundance: -; j_gene: TRBJ1-2; v_gene: TRBV28; d_gene: -; CDR3aa: CASSLAGPNYGYTF; CDR3nt: TGTGCCAGCAGTTTGGCAGGGCCTAACTATGGCTACACCTTC
abundance: many; j_gene: TRBJ2-3; v_gene: TRBV12-3/TRBV12-4; d_gene: -; CDR3aa: CASSLGPRATQYF; CDR3nt: TGTGCCAGCAGTTTGGGGCCGCGGGCTACGCAGTATTTT
abundance: many; j_gene: TRBJ1-1; v_gene: TRBV29-1; d_gene: -; CDR3aa: CSVEGKRNTEAFF; CDR3nt: TGCAGCGTTGAAGGGAAGCGTAACACTGAAGCTTTCTTT
abundance: many; j_gene: TRBJ2-5; v_gene: TRBV20-1; d_gene: -; CDR3aa: CSATNRGGREGETQYF; CDR3nt: TGCAGTGCCACGAATAGGGGAGGAAGGGAAGGAGAGACCCAGTACTTC
abundance: many; j_gene: TRBJ2-3; v_gene: TRBV20-1; d_gene: -; CDR3aa: CSARGGTTDTQYF; CDR3nt: TGCAGTGCTAGGGGCGGGACTACAGATACGCAGTATTTT
abundance: -; j_gene: TRBJ1-5; v_gene: TRBV20-1; d_gene: TRBD1; CDR3aa: CSTDNAGTENQPQHF; CDR3nt: TGCAGTACCGATAACGCCGGGACAGAAAATCAGCCCCAGCATTTT
abundance: many; j_gene: TRBJ1-1; v_gene: TRBV19; d_gene: -; CDR3aa: CASVSFLQGNTEAFF; CDR3nt: TGTGCCAGTGTCTCCTTCCTACAAGGGAACACTGAAGCTTTCTTT
abundance: -; j_gene: TRBJ1-2; v_gene: TRBV28; d_gene: -; CDR3aa: CASSRPRLGYTF; CDR3nt: TGTGCCAGCAGTCGTCCGAGGCTCGGCTACACCTTC
abundance: many; j_gene: TRBJ2-5; v_gene: TRBV2; d_gene: -; CDR3aa: CANRTPSQETQYF; CDR3nt: TGTGCCAACAGAACCCCTTCCCAAGAGACCCAGTACTTC
abundance: many; j_gene: TRBJ1-4; v_gene: TRBV7-2; d_gene: -; CDR3aa: CASSSMMGGGGEKLFF; CDR3nt: TGTGCCAGCAGCTCTATGATGGGGGGAGGGGGTGAAAAACTGTTTTTT
abundance: many; j_gene: TRBJ2-5; v_gene: TRBV10-3; d_gene: TRBD2; CDR3aa: CAISELGLVQETQYF; CDR3nt: TGTGCCATCAGTGAGTTAGGACTAGTCCAAGAGACCCAGTACTTC
abundance: -; j_gene: TRBJ2-1; v_gene: TRBV15; d_gene: -; CDR3aa: CATSRRGGTYNEQFF; CDR3nt: TGTGCCACCAGCAGGAGGGGCGGTACCTACAATGAGCAGTTCTTC
abundance: -; j_gene: TRBJ2-1; v_gene: TRBV13; d_gene: TRBD2; CDR3aa: CASSPRDHRDWREVYNEQFF; CDR3nt: TGTGCCAGCAGCCCCCGGGACCACAGGGACTGGCGGGAGGTCTACAATGAGCAGTTCTTC
abundance: many; j_gene: TRBJ2-7; v_gene: TRBV29-1; d_gene: TRBD1; CDR3aa: CSVAQGAYEQYF; CDR3nt: TGCAGCGTTGCCCAGGGGGCCTACGAGCAGTACTTC
abundance: many; j_gene: TRBJ1-6; v_gene: TRBV20-1; d_gene: -; CDR3aa: CSAGRGLTENSPLHF; CDR3nt: TGCAGTGCTGGCCGCGGGCTTACGGAGAATTCACCCCTCCACTTT
abundance: -; j_gene: TRBJ2-7; v_gene: TRBV4-1; d_gene: TRBD2; CDR3aa: CASSQVGRAFYEQYF; CDR3nt: TGCGCCAGCAGCCAAGTAGGGAGGGCCTTCTACGAGCAGTACTTC
abundance: many; j_gene: TRBJ1-2; v_gene: TRBV18; d_gene: -; CDR3aa: CASSPPGGPGGYTF; CDR3nt: TGTGCCAGCTCACCCCCCGGTGGGCCTGGGGGCTACACCTTC
abundance: -; j_gene: TRBJ1-6; v_gene: TRBV6-1; d_gene: -; CDR3aa: CASSPGLTYSPLHF; CDR3nt: TGTGCCAGCAGCCCGGGACTGACCTATTCACCCCTCCACTTT
abundance: many; j_gene: TRBJ2-3; v_gene: TRBV6-6; d_gene: -; CDR3aa: CASSYSGAFDTDTQYF; CDR3nt: TGTGCCAGCAGTTACTCAGGGGCATTTGACACAGATACGCAGTATTTT
abundance: -; j_gene: TRBJ2-7; v_gene: TRBV19; d_gene: TRBD1; CDR3aa: CASIIPEGQGGYEQYF; CDR3nt: TGTGCCAGTATTATTCCGGAGGGACAGGGAGGATACGAGCAGTACTTC
abundance: many; j_gene: TRBJ1-1; v_gene: TRBV29-1; d_gene: TRBD1; CDR3aa: CSVVPTGGRNTEAFF; CDR3nt: TGCAGCGTTGTGCCCACAGGGGGACGGAACACTGAAGCTTTCTTT
abundance: few; j_gene: TRBJ2-1; v_gene: TRBV24-1; d_gene: -; CDR3aa: CATSDLAVYNEQFF; CDR3nt: TGTGCCACCAGTGATTTGGCGGTTTACAATGAGCAGTTCTTC
abundance: many; j_gene: TRBJ2-7; v_gene: TRBV7-3; d_gene: TRBD1; CDR3aa: CASSRTGYYEQYF; CDR3nt: TGTGCCAGCAGCCGGACAGGGTACTACGAGCAGTACTTC
abundance: many; j_gene: TRBJ1-6; v_gene: TRBV3-1; d_gene: TRBD1; CDR3aa: CASRSRDRDNSPLHF; CDR3nt: TGTGCCAGCAGATCCCGGGACAGGGACAATTCACCCCTCCACTTT
abundance: few; j_gene: TRBJ1-2; v_gene: TRBV7-9; d_gene: -; CDR3aa: CASSLTGRDGYTF; CDR3nt: TGTGCCAGCAGCTTGACAGGCCGGGACGGCTACACCTTC
abundance: few; j_gene: TRBJ2-2; v_gene: TRBV7-3; d_gene: TRBD2; CDR3aa: CASSRIAGDSPGELFF; CDR3nt: TGTGCCAGCAGCCGAATCGCGGGGGATTCACCCGGGGAGCTGTTTTTT
abundance: few; j_gene: TRBJ1-4; v_gene: TRBV20-1; d_gene: -; CDR3aa: CSARFPGTVNEKLFF; CDR3nt: TGCAGTGCTAGATTCCCCGGGACGGTCAATGAAAAACTGTTTTTT
abundance: many; j_gene: TRBJ1-1; v_gene: TRBV20-1; d_gene: -; CDR3aa: CSASTRLEAFF; CDR3nt: TGCAGTGCTAGTACCCGCCTTGAAGCTTTCTTT
abundance: many; j_gene: TRBJ1-5; v_gene: TRBV2; d_gene: -; CDR3aa: CASTATVNQPQHF; CDR3nt: TGTGCCAGCACCGCGACAGTCAATCAGCCCCAGCATTTT
abundance: few; j_gene: TRBJ2-7; v_gene: TRBV10-3; d_gene: -; CDR3aa: CAIGDMKASYEQYF; CDR3nt: TGTGCCATCGGCGACATGAAAGCCTCCTACGAGCAGTACTTC
abundance: many; j_gene: TRBJ1-5; v_gene: TRBV5-1; d_gene: -; CDR3aa: CASSVGASGQPQHF; CDR3nt: TGCGCCAGCAGCGTGGGGGCGAGCGGTCAGCCCCAGCATTTT
abundance: -; j_gene: TRBJ1-6; v_gene: TRBV19; d_gene: TRBD1; CDR3aa: CATQDREFNSPLHF; CDR3nt: TGTGCCACACAAGACAGGGAATTTAATTCACCCCTCCACTTT
abundance: many; j_gene: TRBJ2-1; v_gene: TRBV7-9; d_gene: -; CDR3aa: CASSLETPYEQFF; CDR3nt: TGTGCCAGCAGCCTGGAGACTCCGTATGAGCAGTTCTTC
abundance: -; j_gene: TRBJ2-3; v_gene: TRBV2; d_gene: -; CDR3aa: CASSVSLSTDTQYF; CDR3nt: TGTGCCAGCTCAGTGTCACTTAGCACAGATACGCAGTATTTT
abundance: many; j_gene: TRBJ1-5; v_gene: TRBV12-3/TRBV12-4; d_gene: -; CDR3aa: CASSRGRQLLNQPQHF; CDR3nt: TGTGCCAGCAGCCGAGGACGACAGCTCTTAAATCAGCCCCAGCATTTT
abundance: few; j_gene: TRBJ2-2; v_gene: TRBV7-8; d_gene: TRBD2; CDR3aa: CASSRSGRYAGELFF; CDR3nt: TGTGCCAGCAGCCGGAGCGGGAGATATGCCGGGGAGCTGTTTTTT
abundance: -; j_gene: TRBJ1-5; v_gene: TRBV6-1; d_gene: -; CDR3aa: CASRGAGFNQPQHF; CDR3nt: TGTGCCAGCAGGGGAGCGGGCTTCAATCAGCCCCAGCATTTT
abundance: many; j_gene: TRBJ2-1; v_gene: TRBV7-9; d_gene: -; CDR3aa: CASSLDGGSYNEQFF; CDR3nt: TGTGCCAGCAGCTTGGACGGGGGCTCCTACAATGAGCAGTTCTTC